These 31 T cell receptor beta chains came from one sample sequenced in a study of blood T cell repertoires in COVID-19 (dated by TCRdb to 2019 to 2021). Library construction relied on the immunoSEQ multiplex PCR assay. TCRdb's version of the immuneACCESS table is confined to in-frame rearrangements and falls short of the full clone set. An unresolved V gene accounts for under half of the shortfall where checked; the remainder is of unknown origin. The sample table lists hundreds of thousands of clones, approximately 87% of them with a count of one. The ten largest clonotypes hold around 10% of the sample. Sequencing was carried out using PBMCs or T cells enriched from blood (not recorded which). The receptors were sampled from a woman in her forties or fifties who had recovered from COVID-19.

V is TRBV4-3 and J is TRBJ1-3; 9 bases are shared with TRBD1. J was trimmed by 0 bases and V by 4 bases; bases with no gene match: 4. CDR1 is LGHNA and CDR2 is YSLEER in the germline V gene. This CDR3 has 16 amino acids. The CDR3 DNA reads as TGCGCCAGCAGCCCCGGGACAGGGACCTCTGGAAACACCATATATTTT. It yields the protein CASSPGTGTSGNTIYF.

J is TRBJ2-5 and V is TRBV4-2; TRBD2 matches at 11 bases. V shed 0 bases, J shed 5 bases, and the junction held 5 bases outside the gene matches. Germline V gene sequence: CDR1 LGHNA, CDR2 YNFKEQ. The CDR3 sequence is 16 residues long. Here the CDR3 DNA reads TGTGCCAGCAGCCAAGATCACGCTAGCGGGGGGGAGACCCAGTACTTC. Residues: CASSQDHASGGETQYF.

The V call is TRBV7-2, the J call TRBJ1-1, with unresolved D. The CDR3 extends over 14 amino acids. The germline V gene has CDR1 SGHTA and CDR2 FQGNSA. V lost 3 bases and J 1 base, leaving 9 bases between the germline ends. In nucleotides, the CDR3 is TGTGCCAGCAGCTTGATTTACAAGAACACTGAAGCTTTCTTT. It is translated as CASSLIYKNTEAFF.

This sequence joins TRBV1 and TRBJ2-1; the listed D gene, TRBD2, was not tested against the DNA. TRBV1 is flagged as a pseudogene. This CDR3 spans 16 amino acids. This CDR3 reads CTSSQGGRSHYNEQFF. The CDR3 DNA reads TGCACCAGCAGCCAGGGGGGACGCTCCCATTACAATGAGCAGTTCTTC.

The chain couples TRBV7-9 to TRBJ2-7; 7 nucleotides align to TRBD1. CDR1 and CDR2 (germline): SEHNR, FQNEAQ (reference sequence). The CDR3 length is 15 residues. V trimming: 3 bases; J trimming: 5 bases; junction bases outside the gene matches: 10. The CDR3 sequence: CASSLSWYRGHEQYF. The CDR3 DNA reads TGTGCCAGCAGCTTGTCTTGGTACAGGGGCCACGAGCAGTACTTC.

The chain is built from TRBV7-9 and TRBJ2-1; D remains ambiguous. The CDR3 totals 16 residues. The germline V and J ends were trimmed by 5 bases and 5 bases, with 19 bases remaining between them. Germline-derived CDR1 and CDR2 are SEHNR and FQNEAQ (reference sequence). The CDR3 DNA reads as TGTGCCAGCAGCCCCCCTGTGTATGGAGTCCACAATGAGCAGTTCTTC. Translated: CASSPPVYGVHNEQFF.

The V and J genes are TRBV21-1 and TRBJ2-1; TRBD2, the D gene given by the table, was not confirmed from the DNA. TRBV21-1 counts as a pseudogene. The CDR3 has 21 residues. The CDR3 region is CASSREVVLAGAHGPYNEQFF. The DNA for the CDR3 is TGTGCCAGCAGCAGAGAGGTTGTTCTAGCGGGGGCCCACGGACCTTACAATGAGCAGTTCTTC.

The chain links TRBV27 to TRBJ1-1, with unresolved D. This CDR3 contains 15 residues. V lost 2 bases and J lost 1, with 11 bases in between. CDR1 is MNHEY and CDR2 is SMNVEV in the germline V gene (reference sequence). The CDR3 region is CASSLTPGGNTEAFF. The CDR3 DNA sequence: TGTGCCAGCAGTTTAACCCCTGGAGGGAACACTGAAGCTTTCTTT.

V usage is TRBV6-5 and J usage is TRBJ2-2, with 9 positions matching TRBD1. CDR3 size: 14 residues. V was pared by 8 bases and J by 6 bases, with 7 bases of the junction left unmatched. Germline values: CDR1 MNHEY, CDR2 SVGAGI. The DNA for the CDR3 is TGTGCCAGCCGGGACAGGGCAAGTTCCGGGGAGCTGTTTTTT. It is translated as CASRDRASSGELFF.

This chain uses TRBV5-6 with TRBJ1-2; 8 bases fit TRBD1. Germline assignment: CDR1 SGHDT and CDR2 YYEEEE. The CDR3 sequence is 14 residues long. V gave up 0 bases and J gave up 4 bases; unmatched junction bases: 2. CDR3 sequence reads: CASSLAGTGYGYTF. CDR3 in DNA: TGTGCCAGCAGCTTGGCCGGGACAGGCTATGGCTACACCTTC.

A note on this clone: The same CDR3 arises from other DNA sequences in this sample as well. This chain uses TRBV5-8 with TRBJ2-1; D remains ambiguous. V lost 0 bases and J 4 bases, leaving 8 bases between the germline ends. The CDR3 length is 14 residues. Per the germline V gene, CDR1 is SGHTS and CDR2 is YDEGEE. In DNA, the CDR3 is TGTGCCAGCAGCTTGGGAGGCGGTTACAATGAGCAGTTCTTC. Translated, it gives CASSLGGGYNEQFF.

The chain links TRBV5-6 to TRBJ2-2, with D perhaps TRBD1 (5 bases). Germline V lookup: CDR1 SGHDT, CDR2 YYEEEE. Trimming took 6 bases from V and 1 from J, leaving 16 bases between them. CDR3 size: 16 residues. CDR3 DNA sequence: TGTGCCAGCACAGCAGGGTATAGTGTGAACACCGGGGAGCTGTTTTTT. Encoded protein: CASTAGYSVNTGELFF.

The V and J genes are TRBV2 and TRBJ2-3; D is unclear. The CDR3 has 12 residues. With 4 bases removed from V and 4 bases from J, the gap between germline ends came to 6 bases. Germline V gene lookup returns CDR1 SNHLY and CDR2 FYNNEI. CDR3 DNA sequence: TGTGCCAGCAGTGCCCCCTCAGATACGCAGTATTTT. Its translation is CASSAPSDTQYF.

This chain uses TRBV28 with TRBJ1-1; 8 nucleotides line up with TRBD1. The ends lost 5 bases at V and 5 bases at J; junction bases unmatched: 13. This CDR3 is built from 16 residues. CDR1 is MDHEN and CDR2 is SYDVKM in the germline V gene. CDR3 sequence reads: CASSLLSRGLVTEAFF. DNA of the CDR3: TGTGCCAGCAGTCTACTCTCCAGGGGGCTGGTGACTGAAGCTTTCTTT.

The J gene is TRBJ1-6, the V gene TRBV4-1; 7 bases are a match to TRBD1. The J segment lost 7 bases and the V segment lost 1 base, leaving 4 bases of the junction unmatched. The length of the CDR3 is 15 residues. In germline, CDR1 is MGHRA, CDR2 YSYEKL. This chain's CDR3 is CASSQVGQINSPLHF. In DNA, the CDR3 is TGCGCCAGCAGCCAAGTGGGACAGATCAATTCACCCCTCCACTTT.

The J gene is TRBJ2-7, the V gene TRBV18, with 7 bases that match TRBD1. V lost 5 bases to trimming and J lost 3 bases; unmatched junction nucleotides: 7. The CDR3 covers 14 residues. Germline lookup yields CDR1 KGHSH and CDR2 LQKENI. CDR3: CASSRPGQIYEQYF. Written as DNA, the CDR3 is TGTGCCAGCTCAAGGCCGGGACAGATCTACGAGCAGTACTTC. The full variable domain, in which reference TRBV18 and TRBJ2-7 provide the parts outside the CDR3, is NAGVMQNPRHLVRRRGQEARLRCSPMKGHSHVYWYRQLPEEGLKFMVYLQKENIIDESGMPKERFSAEFPKEGPSILRIQQVVRGDSAAYFCASSRPGQIYEQYFGPGTRLTVT.

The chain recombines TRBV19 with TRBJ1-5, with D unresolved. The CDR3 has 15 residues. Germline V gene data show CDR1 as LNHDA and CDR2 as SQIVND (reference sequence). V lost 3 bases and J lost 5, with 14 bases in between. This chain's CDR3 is CASSILGRADQPQHF. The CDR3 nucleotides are TGTGCCAGTAGTATTCTAGGGCGGGCGGATCAGCCCCAGCATTTT. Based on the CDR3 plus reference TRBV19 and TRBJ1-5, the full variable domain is DGGITQSPKYLFRKEGQNVTLSCEQNLNHDAMYWYRQDPGQGLRLIYYSQIVNDFQKGDIAEGYSVSREKKESFPLTVTSAQKNPTAFYLCASSILGRADQPQHFGDGTRLSIL.

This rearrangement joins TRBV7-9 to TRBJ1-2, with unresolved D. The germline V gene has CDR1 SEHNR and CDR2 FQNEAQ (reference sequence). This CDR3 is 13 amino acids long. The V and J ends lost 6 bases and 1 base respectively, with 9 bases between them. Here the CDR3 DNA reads TGTGCCAGCAGGCCCGGGAGTAACTATGGCTACACCTTC. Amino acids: CASRPGSNYGYTF.

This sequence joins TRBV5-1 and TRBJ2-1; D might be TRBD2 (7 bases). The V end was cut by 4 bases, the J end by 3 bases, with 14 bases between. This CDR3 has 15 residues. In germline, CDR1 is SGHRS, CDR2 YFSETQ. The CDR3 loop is CASSPMRGGYNEQFF. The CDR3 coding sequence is TGCGCCAGCAGCCCCATGAGGGGGGGCTACAATGAGCAGTTCTTC.

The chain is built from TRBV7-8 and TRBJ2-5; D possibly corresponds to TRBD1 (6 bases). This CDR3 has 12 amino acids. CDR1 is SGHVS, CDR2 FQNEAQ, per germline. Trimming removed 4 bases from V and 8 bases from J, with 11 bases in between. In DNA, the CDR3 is TGTGCCAGCAGCTCCACAGGGTACACCCAGTACTTC. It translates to CASSSTGYTQYF.

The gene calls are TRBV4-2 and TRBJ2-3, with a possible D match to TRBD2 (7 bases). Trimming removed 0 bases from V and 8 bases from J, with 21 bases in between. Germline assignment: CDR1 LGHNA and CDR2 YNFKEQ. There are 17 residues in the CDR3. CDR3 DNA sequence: TGTGCCAGCAGCCAAGACCCAGCGGGGACACATGTAGGTACGCAGTATTTT. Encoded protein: CASSQDPAGTHVGTQYF.

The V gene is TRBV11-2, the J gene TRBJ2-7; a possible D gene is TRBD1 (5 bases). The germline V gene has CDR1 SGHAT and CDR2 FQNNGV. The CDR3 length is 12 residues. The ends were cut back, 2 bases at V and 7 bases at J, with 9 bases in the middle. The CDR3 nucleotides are TGTGCCAGCAGCTTATCCAGGGCTGAGCAGTACTTC. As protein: CASSLSRAEQYF.

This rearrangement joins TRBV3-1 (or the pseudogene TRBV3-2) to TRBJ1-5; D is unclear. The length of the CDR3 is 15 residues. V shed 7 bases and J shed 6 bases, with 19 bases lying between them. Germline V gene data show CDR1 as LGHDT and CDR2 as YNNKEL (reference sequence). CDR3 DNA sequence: TGTGCCAGCACCGCAACACCTCAGGAAAGTCAGCCCCAGCATTTT. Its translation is CASTATPQESQPQHF.

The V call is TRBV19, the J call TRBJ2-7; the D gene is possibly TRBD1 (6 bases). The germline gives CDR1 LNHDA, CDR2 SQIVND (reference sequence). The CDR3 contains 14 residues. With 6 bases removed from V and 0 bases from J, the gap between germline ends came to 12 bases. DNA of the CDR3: TGTGCCAGTAGCCAAGACAGGATCTCCTACGAGCAGTACTTC. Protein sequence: CASSQDRISYEQYF.

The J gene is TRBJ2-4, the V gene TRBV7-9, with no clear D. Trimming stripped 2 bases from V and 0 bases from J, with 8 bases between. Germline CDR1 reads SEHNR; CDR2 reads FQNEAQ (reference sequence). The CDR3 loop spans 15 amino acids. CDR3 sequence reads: CASSLTELAKNIQYF. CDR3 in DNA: TGTGCCAGCAGCTTAACTGAGCTAGCCAAAAACATTCAGTACTTC.

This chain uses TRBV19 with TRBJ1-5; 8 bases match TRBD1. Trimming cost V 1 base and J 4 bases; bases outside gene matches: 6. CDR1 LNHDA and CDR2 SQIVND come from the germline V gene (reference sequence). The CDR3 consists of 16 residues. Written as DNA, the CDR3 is TGTGCCAGTAGTATAGCAGGGGGCCATTATAATCAGCCCCAGCATTTT. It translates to CASSIAGGHYNQPQHF.

In nucleotides, the CDR3 is TGCACCAGCAGCCAAGATCTTCCCAAAGGGGACACTGAAGCTTTCTTT. Protein sequence: CTSSQDLPKGDTEAFF. This chain connects TRBV1 to TRBJ1-1; no check of the table's D call, TRBD1, against the DNA was made. TRBV1 counts as a pseudogene. This CDR3 has 16 residues.

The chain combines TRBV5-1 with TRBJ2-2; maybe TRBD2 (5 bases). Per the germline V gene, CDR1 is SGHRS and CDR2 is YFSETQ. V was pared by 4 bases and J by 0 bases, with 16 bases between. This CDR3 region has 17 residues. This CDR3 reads CASSLLLTGTNTGELFF. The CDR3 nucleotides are TGCGCCAGCAGCCTTCTGCTGACGGGAACGAACACCGGGGAGCTGTTTTTT.

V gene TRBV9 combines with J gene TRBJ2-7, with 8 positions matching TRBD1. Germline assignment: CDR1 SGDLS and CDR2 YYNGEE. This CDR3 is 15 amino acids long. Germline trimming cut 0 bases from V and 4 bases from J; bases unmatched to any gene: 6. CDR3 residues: CASSVGPDRVYEQYF. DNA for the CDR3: TGTGCCAGCAGCGTAGGGCCGGACAGGGTGTACGAGCAGTACTTC.

The CDR3 coding sequence is TGCGCCAGCAGCTTGGATATGGGGGGGCGGTTCTTC. It codes for CASSLDMGGRFF. The V gene is TRBV5-1, the J gene TRBJ2-1, with a tentative D call TRBD2 (7 bases). Germline V gene lookup returns CDR1 SGHRS and CDR2 YFSETQ. The CDR3 length is 12 residues. V lost 0 bases and J lost 15, with 13 bases in between.

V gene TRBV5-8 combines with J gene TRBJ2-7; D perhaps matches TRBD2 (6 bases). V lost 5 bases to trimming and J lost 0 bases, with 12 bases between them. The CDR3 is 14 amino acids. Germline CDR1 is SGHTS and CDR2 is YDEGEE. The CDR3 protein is CASSNTGSSYEQYF. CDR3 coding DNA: TGTGCCAGCAGTAATACCGGGAGCTCCTACGAGCAGTACTTC.